This note documents a single T cell receptor beta chain sequence. These data originate in a study of monozygotic twins with inflammatory bowel disease. CDR1 and CDR2 (germline): DFQATT, SNEGSKA (reference sequence). CDR3 length equals 16 residues. Eight separate reactions per sample yielded the cDNA. Both TCRalpha and TCRbeta cDNA were subjected to two nested PCRs lasting approximately 16 and 10 cycles. Using the 5' RACE reads, TCRdb records one entry per CDR3 protein without DNA. The sample has a few hundred thousand distinct CDR3 sequences; the top ten hold just over 2.5%. The TCR was taken from a human donor with ulcerative colitis or Crohn's disease, or a healthy co-twin of an affected twin (not recorded which). Source material: blood. The chain couples TRBV20-1 to TRBJ2-3; TCRdb selects TRBD1, and the lack of DNA leaves this call unchecked. CDR3 amino acids: CSARTPGTAYTDTQYF.